In its sample, the clone carrying this T cell receptor beta chain was seen a few times. The CDR3 has 13 residues. The ends were cut back, 1 base at V and 8 bases at J, with 8 bases in the middle. The germline V gene has CDR1 SNHLY and CDR2 FYNNEI. Ophthalmopathy patients had moderate-to-severe active disease, CAS ≥3, NOSPECS ≥4, and disease duration under 3 months. The sample belongs to a study of T cells in Graves' hyperthyroidism and ophthalmopathy. From RNA transcripts, TCR beta CDR3 regions were amplified. Researchers ran a first-round RT-PCR on the TCR CDR3 using the HTBI primer set. TCRdb re-derived calls from the multiplex PCR reads in MiXCR, one entry per CDR3 protein. The sample shows about 400,000 distinct CDR3 sequences, roughly an eighth of them seen only once.

The receptor was derived from a man aged 50-59 years with Graves' ophthalmopathy. The specimen sequenced was blood. The chain combines TRBV2 with TRBJ2-2; D unresolved. The CDR3 region is CASSEEASGELFF. The CDR3 nucleotides read TGTGCCAGCAGTGAAGAGGCTAGTGGGGAGCTGTTTTTT. Full variable domain (rest looked up from reference TRBV2 and TRBJ2-2): EPEVTQTPSHQVTQMGQEVILRCVPISNHLYFYWYRQILGQKVEFLVSFYNNEISEKSEIFDDQFSVERPDGSNFTLKIRSTKLEDSAMYFCASSEEASGELFFGEGSRLTVL.